This passage covers 6 T cell receptor beta chains from one sample sequenced in a study of beta chain features in type 1 diabetes. Since all of the isolated RNA was reverse transcribed, expressed TCRB transcripts were what got sequenced. Generated by immunoSEQ multiplex PCR, the TCRdb table keeps only in-frame clones and is missing some. The data contain about 260,000 clones, 68% of them singletons. Sample: naive CD4+ T cells from blood. All receptors derive from a man in his thirties or forties in good health.

The chain combines TRBV7-2 with TRBJ2-1; 8 nucleotides agree with TRBD2. The CDR3 length is 16 residues. V shed 5 bases, J shed 7 bases, and the junction held 13 bases outside the gene matches. Germline CDR1 is SGHTA and CDR2 is FQGNSA. CDR3 in amino acids: CASSPLTSGGKNEQFF. In DNA form, the CDR3 reads TGTGCCAGCAGCCCACTAACTAGCGGAGGTAAGAATGAGCAGTTCTTC.

This chain connects TRBV7-9 to TRBJ2-3, with D tentatively TRBD1 (5 bases). The CDR3 extends over 15 amino acids. Trimming shortened V by 6 bases and J by 10 bases, and 23 bases separated the two germline ends. Germline V gene data show CDR1 as SEHNR and CDR2 as FQNEAQ (reference sequence). CDR3: CASSFDSLLKVPQYF. For the CDR3, the DNA is TGTGCCAGCAGTTTCGACAGCCTCCTAAAGGTTCCGCAGTATTTT.

As for this clone: At one boundary the junction diverges from the germline segment, which might be a read error. V usage is TRBV28 and J usage is TRBJ2-5; D is undetermined. Per germline, CDR1 MDHEN and CDR2 SYDVKM. This CDR3 region has 12 residues. The CDR3 region is CTSSTRKETQYF. The CDR3 region has the DNA TGTACCAGCAGTACCCGAAAAGAGACCCAGTACTTC.

This clone has just a few counts. The rearrangement uses TRBV29-1 and TRBJ2-1, with 9 bases lining up with TRBD2. The CDR3 sequence is 16 residues long. Germline CDR1 SQVTM, CDR2 ANQGSEA. V was clipped by 4 bases and J by 4 bases; unmatched bases: 11. DNA for the CDR3: TGCAGCGTTGTATATCCGGCTAGCGGGACATACAATGAGCAGTTCTTC. Protein product: CSVVYPASGTYNEQFF.

The chain couples TRBV4-1 to TRBJ2-3, with TRBD2 matching 8 bases. This CDR3 has 16 amino acids. After removal of 0 bases from V and 0 bases from J, the junction contained 2 bases not matched to a gene. CDR1 is MGHRA, CDR2 YSYEKL, per germline. The CDR3 is CASSQDPSGSTDTQYF. The CDR3 coding sequence is TGCGCCAGCAGCCAAGATCCTAGCGGGAGCACAGATACGCAGTATTTT.

This clone was observed once. The chain uses TRBV30 and TRBJ1-5; D gene ambiguous. This CDR3 has 13 residues. Germline V lookup: CDR1 GTSNPN, CDR2 SVGIG (reference sequence). The V end lost 1 base, the J end lost 3 bases, and 7 bases lay between the germline ends. The CDR3 loop reads CAWSGGYNQPQHF. The CDR3, as DNA: TGTGCCTGGAGTGGAGGGTACAATCAGCCCCAGCATTTT.